The source of this T cell receptor beta chain is a study of blood T cell repertoires in COVID-19. Background on the study: The origin of the acute and convalescent COVID-19 samples was the United States, Italy and Spain. T cells, B-cell-depleted T cells, or PBMCs supplied cDNA or gDNA.

This clone was detected only a few times. This CDR3 comprises 11 residues. Germline-derived CDR1 and CDR2 are SGHAT and FQNNGV. Trimming removed 5 bases from V and 5 bases from J, with 4 bases in between. Under the authors' procedure: Counts of nucleated cells, estimated from reference gene primer amplification, were obtained. Repertoires were generated with immunoSEQ multiplex PCR, while TCRdb's copy carries only in-frame clones and drops some. V and J calls and clone size come straight from that table; D and trimming were deduced from the DNA. The table includes roughly 250,000 clones, about 88% detected once.

The receptor was derived from a woman between 35 and 50 years old who had recovered from COVID-19. V usage is TRBV11-2 and J usage is TRBJ2-1; D remains unclear. The sample was peripheral blood. This chain's CDR3 is CASSLHNEQFF. CDR3 bases: TGTGCCAGCAGCCTCCACAATGAGCAGTTCTTC.